This T cell receptor (beta chain) was recovered during a study of identical twins. Overall study results and limits: Out-of-frame TCR alpha sharing observed in monozygotic twins exceeded model estimates. Beta out-of-frame twin sharing showed a weaker excess. Out-of-frame alpha sequences common to twins exhibited an excess of low generation probability.

Per the germline V gene, CDR1 is MDHEN and CDR2 is SYDVKM. This CDR3 spans 14 amino acids. Trimming cost V 3 bases and J 7 bases, with 13 bases left between them. TCRdb re-called the 5' RACE reads through MiXCR, storing one row per CDR3 protein. The sample shows about 890,000 distinct CDR3 sequences, roughly an eighth of them seen only once. This clonotype has more than one count but fewer than ten. Its antigen remains unknown. This same sample was also part of a study on yellow fever vaccine responses in identical twins.

Sequencing used PBMCs. The source of this sequence is a woman between 18 and 29 years old in good health. This chain uses TRBV28 with TRBJ2-1; D gene uncertain. CDR3 DNA sequence: TGTGCCAGCAGTTTTTCCCTAGTAGGGAATGAGCAGTTCTTC. Its translation: CASSFSLVGNEQFF.